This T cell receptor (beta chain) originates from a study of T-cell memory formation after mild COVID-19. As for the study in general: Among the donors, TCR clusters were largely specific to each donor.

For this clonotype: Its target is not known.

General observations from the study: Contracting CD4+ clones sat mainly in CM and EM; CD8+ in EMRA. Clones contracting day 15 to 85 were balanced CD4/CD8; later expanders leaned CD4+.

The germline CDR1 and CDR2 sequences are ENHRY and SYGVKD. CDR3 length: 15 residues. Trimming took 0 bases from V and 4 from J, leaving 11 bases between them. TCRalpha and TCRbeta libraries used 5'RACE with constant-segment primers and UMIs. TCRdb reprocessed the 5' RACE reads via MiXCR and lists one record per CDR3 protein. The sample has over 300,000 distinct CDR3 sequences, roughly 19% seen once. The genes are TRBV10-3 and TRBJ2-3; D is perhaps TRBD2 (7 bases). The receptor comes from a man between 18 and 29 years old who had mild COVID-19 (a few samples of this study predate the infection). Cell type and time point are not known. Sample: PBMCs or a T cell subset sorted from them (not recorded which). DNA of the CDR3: TGTGCCATCAGTGAGTCCCGGGGGGCGCCAGATACGCAGTATTTT. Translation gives CAISESRGAPDTQYF.